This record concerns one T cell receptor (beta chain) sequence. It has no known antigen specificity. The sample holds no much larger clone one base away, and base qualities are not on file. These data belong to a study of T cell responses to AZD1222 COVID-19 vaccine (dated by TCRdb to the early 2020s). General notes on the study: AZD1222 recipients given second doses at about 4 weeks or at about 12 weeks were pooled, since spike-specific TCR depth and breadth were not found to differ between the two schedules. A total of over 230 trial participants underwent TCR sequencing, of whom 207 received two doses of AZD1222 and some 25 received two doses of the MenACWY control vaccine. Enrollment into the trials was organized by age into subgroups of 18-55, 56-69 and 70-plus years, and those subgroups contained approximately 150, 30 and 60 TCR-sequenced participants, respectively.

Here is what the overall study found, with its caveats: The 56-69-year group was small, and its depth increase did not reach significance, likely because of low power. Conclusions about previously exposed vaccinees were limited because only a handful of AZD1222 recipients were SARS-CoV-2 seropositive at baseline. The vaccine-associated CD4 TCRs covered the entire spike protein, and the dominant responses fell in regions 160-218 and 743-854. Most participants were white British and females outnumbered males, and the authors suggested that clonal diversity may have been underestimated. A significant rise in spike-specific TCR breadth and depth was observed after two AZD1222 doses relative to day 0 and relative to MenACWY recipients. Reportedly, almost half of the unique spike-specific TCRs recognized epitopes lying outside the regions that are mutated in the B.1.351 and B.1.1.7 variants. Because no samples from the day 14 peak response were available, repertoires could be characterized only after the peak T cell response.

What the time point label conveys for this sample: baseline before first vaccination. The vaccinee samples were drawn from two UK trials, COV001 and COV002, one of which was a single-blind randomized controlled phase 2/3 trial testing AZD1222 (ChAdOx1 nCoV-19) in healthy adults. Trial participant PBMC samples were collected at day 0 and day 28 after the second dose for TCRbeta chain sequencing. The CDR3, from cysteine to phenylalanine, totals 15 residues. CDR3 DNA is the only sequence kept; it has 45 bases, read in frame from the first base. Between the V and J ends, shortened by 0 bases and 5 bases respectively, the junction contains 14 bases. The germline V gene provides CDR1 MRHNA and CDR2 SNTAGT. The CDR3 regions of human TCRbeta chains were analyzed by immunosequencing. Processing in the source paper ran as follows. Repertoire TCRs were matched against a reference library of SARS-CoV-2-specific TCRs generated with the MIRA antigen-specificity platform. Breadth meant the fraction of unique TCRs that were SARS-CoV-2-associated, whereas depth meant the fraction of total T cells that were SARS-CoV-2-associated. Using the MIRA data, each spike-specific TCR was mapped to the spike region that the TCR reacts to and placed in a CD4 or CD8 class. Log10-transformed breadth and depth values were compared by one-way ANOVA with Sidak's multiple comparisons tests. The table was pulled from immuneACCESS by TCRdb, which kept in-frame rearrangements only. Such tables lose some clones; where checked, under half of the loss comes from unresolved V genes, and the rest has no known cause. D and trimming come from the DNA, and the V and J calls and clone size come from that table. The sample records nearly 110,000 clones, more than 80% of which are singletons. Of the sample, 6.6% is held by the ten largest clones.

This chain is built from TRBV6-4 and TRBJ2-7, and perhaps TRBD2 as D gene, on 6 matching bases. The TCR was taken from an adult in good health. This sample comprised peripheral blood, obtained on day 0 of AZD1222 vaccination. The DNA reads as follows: TGTGCCAGCAGTGACTCGATCGCGGGGCGGCACGAGCAGTACTTC. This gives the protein CASSDSIAGRHEQYF.